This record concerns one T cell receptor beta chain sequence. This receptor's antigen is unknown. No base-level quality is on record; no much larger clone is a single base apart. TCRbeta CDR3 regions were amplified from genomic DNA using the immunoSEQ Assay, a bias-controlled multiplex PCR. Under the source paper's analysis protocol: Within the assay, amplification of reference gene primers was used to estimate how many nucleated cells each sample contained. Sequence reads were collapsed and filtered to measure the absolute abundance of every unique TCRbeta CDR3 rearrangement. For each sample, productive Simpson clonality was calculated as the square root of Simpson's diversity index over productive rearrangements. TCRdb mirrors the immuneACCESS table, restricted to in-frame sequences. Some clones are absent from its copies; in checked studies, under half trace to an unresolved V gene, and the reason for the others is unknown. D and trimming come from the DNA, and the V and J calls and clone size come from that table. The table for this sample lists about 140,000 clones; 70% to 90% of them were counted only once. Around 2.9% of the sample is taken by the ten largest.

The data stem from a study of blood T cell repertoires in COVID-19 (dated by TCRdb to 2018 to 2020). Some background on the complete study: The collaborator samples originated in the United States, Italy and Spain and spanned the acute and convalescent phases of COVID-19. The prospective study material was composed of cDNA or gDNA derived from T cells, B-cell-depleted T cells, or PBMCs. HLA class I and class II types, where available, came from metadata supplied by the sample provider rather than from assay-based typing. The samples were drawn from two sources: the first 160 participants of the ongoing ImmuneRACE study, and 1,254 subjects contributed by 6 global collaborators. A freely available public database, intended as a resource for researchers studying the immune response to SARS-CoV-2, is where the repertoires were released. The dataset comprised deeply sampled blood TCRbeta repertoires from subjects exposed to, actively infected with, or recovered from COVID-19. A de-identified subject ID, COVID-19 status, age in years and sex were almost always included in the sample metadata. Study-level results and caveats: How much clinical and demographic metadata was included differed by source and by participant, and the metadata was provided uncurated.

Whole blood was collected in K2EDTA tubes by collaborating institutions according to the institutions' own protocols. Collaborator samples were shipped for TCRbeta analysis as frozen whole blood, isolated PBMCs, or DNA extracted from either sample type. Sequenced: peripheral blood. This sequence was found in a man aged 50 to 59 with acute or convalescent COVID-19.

The CDR3: CASSNRQGGGYTF. The nucleotides read TGTGCCAGTAGTAACCGACAGGGTGGCGGCTACACCTTC. Here the chain combines TRBV19 and TRBJ1-2, and 7 junction bases match TRBD1. The CDR3 covers 13 residues, taking in both the cysteine and the phenylalanine. Here the CDR3 DNA is all that survives: 39 bases in frame from base 1. The germline V and J ends show losses of 4 bases and 8 bases respectively, and no gene match explains 7 bases of the junction. Reading the germline V gene (reference sequence) gives CDR1 LNHDA and CDR2 SQIVND.